The present entry profiles one TCR beta chain with its context. Its antigen is unidentified. UMI-tagged TRB cDNA libraries were built via 5' RACE. TCRdb re-called the 5' RACE reads and shows each CDR3 protein once, DNA omitted. The table lists about 92,000 distinct CDR3 sequences. The CDR3 runs to 14 residues. CDR1 and CDR2 (germline): MDHEN, SYDVKM. CD45RO-CCR7+CD27+CD95- marked naive CD8+ T cells. These data belong to a study of CXCR3-negative and CXCR3-positive naive CD8 T cells. The study's findings and limits: Researchers report that CXCR3-positive naive cells carry more hydrophobic TRB CDR3s than CXCR3-negative naive cells.

Input material: naive CXCR3+ CD8+ T cells from blood. Stated subset: CD45RO-CCR7+CD27+CD95- naive CD8+ T cells expressing CXCR3 (TNR3+). The V gene is TRBV28, the J gene TRBJ2-7; TCRdb indicates TRBD1, and absent DNA this call remains unverified. The origin of this receptor is a human donor in good health. Some clones in this sample may be carry-over from other donors' samples. CDR3 sequence: CATGGQGGPYEQYF.